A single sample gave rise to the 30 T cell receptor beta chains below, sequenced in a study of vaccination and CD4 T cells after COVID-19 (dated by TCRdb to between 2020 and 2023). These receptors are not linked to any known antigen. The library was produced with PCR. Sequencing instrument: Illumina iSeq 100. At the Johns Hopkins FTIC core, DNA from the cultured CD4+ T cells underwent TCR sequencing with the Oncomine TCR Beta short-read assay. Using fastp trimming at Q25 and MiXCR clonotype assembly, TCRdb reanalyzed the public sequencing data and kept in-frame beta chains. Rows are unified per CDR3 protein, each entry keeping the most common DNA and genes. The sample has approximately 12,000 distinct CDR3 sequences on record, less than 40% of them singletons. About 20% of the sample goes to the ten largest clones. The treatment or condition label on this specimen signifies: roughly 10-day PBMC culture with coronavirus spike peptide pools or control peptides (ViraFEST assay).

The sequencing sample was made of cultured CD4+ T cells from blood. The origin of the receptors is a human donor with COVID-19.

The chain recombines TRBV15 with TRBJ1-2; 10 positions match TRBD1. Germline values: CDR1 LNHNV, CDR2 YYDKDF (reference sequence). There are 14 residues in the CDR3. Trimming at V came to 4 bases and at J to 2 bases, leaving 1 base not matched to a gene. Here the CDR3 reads CATSKGQGNYGYTF. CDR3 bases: TGTGCCACCAGCAAGGGACAGGGGAACTATGGCTACACCTTC.

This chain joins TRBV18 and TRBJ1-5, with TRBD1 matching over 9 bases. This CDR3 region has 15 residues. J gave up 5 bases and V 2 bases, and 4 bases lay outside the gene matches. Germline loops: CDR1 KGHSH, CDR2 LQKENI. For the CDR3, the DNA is TGTGCCAGCTCACCAAGGACAGGGGCTGATCAGCCCCAGCATTTT. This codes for CASSPRTGADQPQHF.

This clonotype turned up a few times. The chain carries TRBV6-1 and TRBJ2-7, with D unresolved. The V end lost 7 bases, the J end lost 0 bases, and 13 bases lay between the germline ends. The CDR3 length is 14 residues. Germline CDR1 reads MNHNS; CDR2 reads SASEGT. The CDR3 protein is CASTPRTSSYEQYF. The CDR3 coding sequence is TGTGCCAGCACCCCGAGGACGAGCTCCTACGAGCAGTACTTC.

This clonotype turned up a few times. The CDR3 DNA sequence: TGTGCCAGCAGCTCTTCAGGGATCAATCAGCCCCAGCATTTT. This encodes CASSSSGINQPQHF. V gene TRBV11-2 combines with J gene TRBJ1-5, with D perhaps TRBD1 (5 bases). Trimming stripped 4 bases from V and 3 bases from J, with 10 bases between. Germline V gene lookup returns CDR1 SGHAT and CDR2 FQNNGV. The CDR3 sequence is 14 residues long.

CDR3 DNA: TGTGCCAGCAGTGCCCGGCAATTCACCGGGGAGCTGTTTTTT. Protein: CASSARQFTGELFF. The chain uses TRBV2 and TRBJ2-2; D unclear. Germline V gives CDR1 SNHLY, CDR2 FYNNEI. Trimming stripped 4 bases from V and 4 bases from J, with 10 bases between. This CDR3 region has 14 residues.

CDR3 DNA: TGTGCCAGCTTCGATAGCGGGGTGGAAACAGAGACCCAGTACTTC. Its protein product is CASFDSGVETETQYF. The gene calls are TRBV5-4 and TRBJ2-5; 8 bases map to TRBD2. CDR1 SGHNT and CDR2 YYREEE come from the germline V gene (reference sequence). After removal of 7 bases from V and 4 bases from J, the junction contained 12 bases not matched to a gene. The CDR3 consists of 15 residues.

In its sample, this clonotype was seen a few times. The CDR3 sequence is CASTQPGAGANVLTF. In DNA, the CDR3 is TGTGCCAGCACCCAGCCGGGGGCTGGGGCCAACGTCCTGACTTTC. The rearrangement joins TRBV6-1 to TRBJ2-6, with D perhaps TRBD2 (6 bases). With 7 bases removed from V and 2 bases from J, the gap between germline ends came to 12 bases. Germline CDR1 reads MNHNS; CDR2 reads SASEGT. This CDR3 spans 15 amino acids.

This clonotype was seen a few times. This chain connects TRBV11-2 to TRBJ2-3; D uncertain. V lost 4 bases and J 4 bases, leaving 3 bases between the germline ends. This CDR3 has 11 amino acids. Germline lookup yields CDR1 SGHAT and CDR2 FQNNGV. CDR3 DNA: TGTGCCAGCAGCTCGTCAGATACGCAGTATTTT. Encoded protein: CASSSSDTQYF.

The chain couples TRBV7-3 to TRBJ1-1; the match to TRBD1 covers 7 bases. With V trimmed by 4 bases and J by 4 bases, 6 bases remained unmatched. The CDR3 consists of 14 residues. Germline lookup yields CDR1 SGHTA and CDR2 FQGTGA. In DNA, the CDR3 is TGTGCCAGCAGCTCGGGCAGGGGGTCCACTGAAGCTTTCTTT. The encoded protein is CASSSGRGSTEAFF.

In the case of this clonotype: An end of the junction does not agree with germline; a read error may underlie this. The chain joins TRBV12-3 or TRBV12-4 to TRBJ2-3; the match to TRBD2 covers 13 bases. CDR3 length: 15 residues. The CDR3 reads CVSGGLAGVTDTQYF. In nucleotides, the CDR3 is TGTGTCAGCGGCGGACTAGCGGGGGTCACAGATACGCAGTATTTT.

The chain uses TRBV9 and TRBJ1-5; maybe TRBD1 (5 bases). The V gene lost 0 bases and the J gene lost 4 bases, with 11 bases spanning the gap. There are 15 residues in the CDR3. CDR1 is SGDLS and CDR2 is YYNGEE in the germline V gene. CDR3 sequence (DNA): TGTGCCAGCAGCGTAGGACAGAACGAAAATCAGCCCCAGCATTTT. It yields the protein CASSVGQNENQPQHF.

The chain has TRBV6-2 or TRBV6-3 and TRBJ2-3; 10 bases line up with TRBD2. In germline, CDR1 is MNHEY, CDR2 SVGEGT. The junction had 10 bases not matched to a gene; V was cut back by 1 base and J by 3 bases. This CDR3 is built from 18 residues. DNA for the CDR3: TGTGCCAGCAGTTACTTGCCAGCGGGGGGGCAGAGGACAGATACGCAGTATTTT. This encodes CASSYLPAGGQRTDTQYF.

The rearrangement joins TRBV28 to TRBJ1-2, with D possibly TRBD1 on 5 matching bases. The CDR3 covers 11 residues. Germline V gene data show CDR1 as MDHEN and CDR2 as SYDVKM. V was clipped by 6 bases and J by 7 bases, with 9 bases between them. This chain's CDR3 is CASRSGSGYTF. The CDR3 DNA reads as TGTGCCAGCAGGTCAGGGAGTGGCTACACCTTC.

In nucleotides, the CDR3 is TGTGCCAGTAGTATCCCCAGGGGCCTTCACGGAGCTTTCTTT. Its protein is CASSIPRGLHGAFF. The genes are TRBV19 and TRBJ1-1; D is perhaps TRBD1 (6 bases). CDR1 is LNHDA and CDR2 is SQIVND in the germline V gene (reference sequence). This CDR3 has 14 residues. Trimming took 3 bases from V and 10 from J, leaving 18 bases between them.

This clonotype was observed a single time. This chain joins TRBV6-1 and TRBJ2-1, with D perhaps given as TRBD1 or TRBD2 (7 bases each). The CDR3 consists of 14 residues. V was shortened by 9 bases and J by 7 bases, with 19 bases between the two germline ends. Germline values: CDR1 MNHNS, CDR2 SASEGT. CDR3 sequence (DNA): TGTGCCAGTGACAGGGAAGCGCGGGGGAATGAGCAGTTCTTC. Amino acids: CASDREARGNEQFF.

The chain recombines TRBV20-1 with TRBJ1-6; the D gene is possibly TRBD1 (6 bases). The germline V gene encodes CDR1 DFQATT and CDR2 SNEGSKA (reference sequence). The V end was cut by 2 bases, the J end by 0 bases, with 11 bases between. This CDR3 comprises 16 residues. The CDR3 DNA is TGCAGTGCTAGATGGCAGGGGAGCTCCTATAATTCACCCCTCCACTTT. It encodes CSARWQGSSYNSPLHF.

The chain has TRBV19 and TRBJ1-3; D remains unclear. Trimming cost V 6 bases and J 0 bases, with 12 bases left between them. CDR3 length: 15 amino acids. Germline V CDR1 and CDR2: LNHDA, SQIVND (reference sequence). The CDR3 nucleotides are TGTGCCAGTAGCGTCGCAGTCGACTCTGGAAACACCATATATTTT. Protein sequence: CASSVAVDSGNTIYF.

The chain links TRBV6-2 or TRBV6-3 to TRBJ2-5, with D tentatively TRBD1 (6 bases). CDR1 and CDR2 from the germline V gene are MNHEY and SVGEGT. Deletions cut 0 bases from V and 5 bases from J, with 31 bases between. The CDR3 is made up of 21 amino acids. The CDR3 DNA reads TGTGCCAGCAGTTACTCGTTGACTACAGGGTTTCGTCAGACCCCGCCGGAGACCCAGTACTTC. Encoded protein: CASSYSLTTGFRQTPPETQYF.

Here the CDR3 DNA reads TGTGCCAGCAGCTTAGCCCCCTTGATAGGAAGAGAAGCTTTCTTT. Amino acids: CASSLAPLIGREAFF. The chain employs TRBV7-2 and TRBJ1-1; D gene uncertain. V was trimmed by 0 bases and J by 8 bases, leaving 16 bases between them. Germline CDR1 is SGHTA and CDR2 is FQGNSA. The CDR3 contains 15 residues.

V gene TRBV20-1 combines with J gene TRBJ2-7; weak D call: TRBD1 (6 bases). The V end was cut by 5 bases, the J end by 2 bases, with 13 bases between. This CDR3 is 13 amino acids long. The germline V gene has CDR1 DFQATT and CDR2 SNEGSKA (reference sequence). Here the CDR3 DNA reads TGCAGTGCTGCCAACAGGGACCCCTACGAGCAGTACTTC. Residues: CSAANRDPYEQYF.

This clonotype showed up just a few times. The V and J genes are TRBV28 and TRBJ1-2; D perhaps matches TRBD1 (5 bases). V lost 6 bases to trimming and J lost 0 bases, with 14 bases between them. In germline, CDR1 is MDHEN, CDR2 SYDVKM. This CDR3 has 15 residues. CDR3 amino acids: CASRGGGLSNYGYTF. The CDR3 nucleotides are TGTGCCAGCAGGGGTGGGGGACTTTCTAACTATGGCTACACCTTC.

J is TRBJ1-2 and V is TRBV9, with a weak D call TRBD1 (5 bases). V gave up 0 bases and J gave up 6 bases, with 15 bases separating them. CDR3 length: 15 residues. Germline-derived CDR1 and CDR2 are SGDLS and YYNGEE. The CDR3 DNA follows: TGTGCCAGCAGCGTAGAGAGGGGAGGGTCGAATGGCTACACCTTC. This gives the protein CASSVERGGSNGYTF.

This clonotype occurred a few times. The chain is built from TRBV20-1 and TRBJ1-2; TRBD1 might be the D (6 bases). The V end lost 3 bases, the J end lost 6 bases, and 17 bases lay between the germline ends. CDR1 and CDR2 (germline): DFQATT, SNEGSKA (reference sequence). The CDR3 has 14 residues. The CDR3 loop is CSASPAGQLHGYTF. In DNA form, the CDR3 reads TGCAGTGCTAGCCCCGCGGGACAACTCCATGGCTACACCTTC.

The CDR3 sequence: CASSWSSSYEQYF. The DNA for the CDR3 is TGTGCCAGCAGCTGGTCTAGCTCCTACGAGCAGTACTTC. The rearrangement links TRBV5-8 to TRBJ2-7, with unresolved D. The germline V and J ends were trimmed by 3 bases and 0 bases, with 7 bases remaining between them. Germline V lookup: CDR1 SGHTS, CDR2 YDEGEE. This CDR3 has 13 amino acids.

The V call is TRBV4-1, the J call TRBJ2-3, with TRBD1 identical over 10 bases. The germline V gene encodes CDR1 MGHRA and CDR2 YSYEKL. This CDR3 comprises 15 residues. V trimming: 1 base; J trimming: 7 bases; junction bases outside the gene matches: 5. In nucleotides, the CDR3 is TGCGCCAGCAGCCAAGTCCGGACAGGGGGGAATACGCAGTATTTT. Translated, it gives CASSQVRTGGNTQYF.

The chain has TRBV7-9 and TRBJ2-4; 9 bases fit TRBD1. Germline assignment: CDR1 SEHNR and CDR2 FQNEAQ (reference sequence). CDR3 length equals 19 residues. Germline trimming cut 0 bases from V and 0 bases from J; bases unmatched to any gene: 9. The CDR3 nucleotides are TGTGCCAGCAGCTTAGCTACAGGGGGCGAAAACCTAGCCAAAAACATTCAGTACTTC. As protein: CASSLATGGENLAKNIQYF. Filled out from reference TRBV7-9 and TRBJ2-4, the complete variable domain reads DTGVSQNPRHKITKRGQNVTFRCDPISEHNRLYWYRQTLGQGPEFLTYFQNEAQLEKSRLLSDRFSAERPKGSFSTLEIQRTEQGDSAMYLCASSLATGGENLAKNIQYFGAGTRLSVL.

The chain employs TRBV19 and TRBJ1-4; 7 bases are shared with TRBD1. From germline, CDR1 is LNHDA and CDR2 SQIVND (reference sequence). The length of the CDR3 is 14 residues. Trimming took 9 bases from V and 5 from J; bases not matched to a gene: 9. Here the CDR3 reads CASLAGQPNEKLFF. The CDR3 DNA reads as TGTGCCAGCCTGGCGGGACAGCCCAATGAAAAACTGTTTTTT.

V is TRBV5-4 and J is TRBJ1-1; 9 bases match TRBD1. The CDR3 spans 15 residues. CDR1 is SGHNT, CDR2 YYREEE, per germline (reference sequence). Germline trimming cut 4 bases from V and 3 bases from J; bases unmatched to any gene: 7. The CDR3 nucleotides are TGTGCCAGCAGCCTATACAGGGGGCTGGACACTGAAGCTTTCTTT. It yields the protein CASSLYRGLDTEAFF.

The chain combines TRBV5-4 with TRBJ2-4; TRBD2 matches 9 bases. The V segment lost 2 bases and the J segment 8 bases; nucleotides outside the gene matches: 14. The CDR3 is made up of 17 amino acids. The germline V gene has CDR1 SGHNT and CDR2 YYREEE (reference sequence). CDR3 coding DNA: TGTGCCAGCAGCTTTCGGGTAGCGGGGGCCCTCGGTGACATTCAGTACTTC. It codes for CASSFRVAGALGDIQYF.

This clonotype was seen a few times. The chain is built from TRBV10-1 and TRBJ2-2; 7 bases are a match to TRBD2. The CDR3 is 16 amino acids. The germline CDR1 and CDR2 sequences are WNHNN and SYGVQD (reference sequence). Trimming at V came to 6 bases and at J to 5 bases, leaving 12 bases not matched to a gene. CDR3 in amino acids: CASSSAGGFGTGELFF. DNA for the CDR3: TGCGCCAGCAGCTCCGCCGGGGGGTTTGGGACCGGGGAGCTGTTTTTT.